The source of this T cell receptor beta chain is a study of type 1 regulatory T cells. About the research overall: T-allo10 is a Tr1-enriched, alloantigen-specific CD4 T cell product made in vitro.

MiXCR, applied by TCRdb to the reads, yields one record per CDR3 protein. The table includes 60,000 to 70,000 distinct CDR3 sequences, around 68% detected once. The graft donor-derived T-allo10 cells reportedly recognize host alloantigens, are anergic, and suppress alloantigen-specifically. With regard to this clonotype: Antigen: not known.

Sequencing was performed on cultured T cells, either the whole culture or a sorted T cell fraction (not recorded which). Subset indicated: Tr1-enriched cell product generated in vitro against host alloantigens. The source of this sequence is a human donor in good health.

CDR3 in amino acids: CSARDHEVSNYGYTF. The CDR3 nucleotides are TGCAGTGCTAGAGATCATGAAGTTTCGAACTATGGCTACACCTTC. The V and J genes are TRBV20-1 and TRBJ1-2; D not certain. Looked up from germline, CDR1 is DFQATT and CDR2 is SNEGSKA (reference sequence). The CDR3 length is 15 residues. Trimming cost V 0 bases and J 2 bases, with 13 bases left between them.